This TCR beta chain was captured by sequencing in a study of Graves' ophthalmopathy and Graves' hyperthyroidism. Turning to the study itself: Peripheral blood was obtained at first diagnosis, ahead of any treatment.

Using RNA transcripts, the TCR beta CDR3 regions were amplified. First-round RT-PCR employed HTBI primers, with a second-round multiplex PCR after it. MiXCR was run by TCRdb on the multiplex PCR reads, yielding one entry per CDR3 protein. The top ten hold around 7% of the sample, which has roughly 380,000 distinct CDR3 sequences, just over 15% seen once. This clonotype occurred many times. Relative to the germline gene, one junction end is altered; a read error may explain this. This CDR3 region has 12 residues. Germline V lookup: CDR1 SNHLY, CDR2 FYNNEI. PBMCs were obtained from about 9.5 ml of fresh peripheral blood.

This receptor was taken from a woman between 18 and 29 years old with stable Graves' hyperthyroidism. The chain links TRBV2 to TRBJ2-4, with unresolved D. The sequenced material came from peripheral blood. CDR3 in amino acids: CASSEYFNIKYF. Here the CDR3 DNA reads TGTGCCAGCAGTGAATATTTTAACATTAAGTACTTC. The full variable domain, in which reference TRBV2 and TRBJ2-4 provide the parts outside the CDR3, is EPEVTQTPSHQVTQMGQEVILRCVPISNHLYFYWYRQILGQKVEFLVSFYNNEISEKSEIFDDQFSVERPDGSNFTLKIRSTKLEDSAMYFCASSEYFNIKYFGAGTRLSVL.